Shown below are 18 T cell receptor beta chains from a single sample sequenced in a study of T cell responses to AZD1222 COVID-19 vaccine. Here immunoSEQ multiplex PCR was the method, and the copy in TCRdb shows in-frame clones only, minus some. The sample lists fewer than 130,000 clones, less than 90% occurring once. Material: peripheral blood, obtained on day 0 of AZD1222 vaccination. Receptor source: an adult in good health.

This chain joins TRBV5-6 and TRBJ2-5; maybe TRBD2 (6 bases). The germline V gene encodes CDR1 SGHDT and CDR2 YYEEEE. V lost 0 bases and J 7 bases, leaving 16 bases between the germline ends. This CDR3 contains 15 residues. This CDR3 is CASSLDSGAFGTQYF. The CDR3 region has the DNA TGTGCCAGCAGCTTGGACTCGGGAGCGTTCGGGACCCAGTACTTC.

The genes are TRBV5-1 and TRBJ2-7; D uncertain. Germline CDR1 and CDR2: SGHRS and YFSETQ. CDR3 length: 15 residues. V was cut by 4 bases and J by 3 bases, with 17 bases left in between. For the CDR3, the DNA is TGCGCCAGCAGCCTTGCAAGTTCCCCTTACTACGAGCAGTACTTC. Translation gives CASSLASSPYYEQYF.

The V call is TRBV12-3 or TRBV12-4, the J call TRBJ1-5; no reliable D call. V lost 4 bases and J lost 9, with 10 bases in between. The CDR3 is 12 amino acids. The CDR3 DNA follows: TGTGCCAGCAGTTCCGGACCGCCGCCCCAGCATTTT. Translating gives CASSSGPPPQHF.

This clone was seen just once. CDR3 sequence reads: CASSERQVYGYTF. In nucleotides, the CDR3 is TGTGCCAGCAGTGAGAGGCAAGTCTATGGCTACACCTTC. The genes are TRBV2 and TRBJ1-2; no firm D call. The V gene's germline CDR1 is SNHLY and CDR2 FYNNEI. Trimming pared 3 bases from V and 4 bases from J, leaving 9 bases between. The CDR3 sequence is 13 residues long.

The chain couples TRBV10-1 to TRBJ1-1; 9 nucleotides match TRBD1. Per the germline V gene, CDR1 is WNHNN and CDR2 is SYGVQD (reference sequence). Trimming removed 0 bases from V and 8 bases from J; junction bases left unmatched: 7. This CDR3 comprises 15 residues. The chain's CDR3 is CASSESGQGLSEAFF. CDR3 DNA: TGCGCCAGCAGTGAGTCGGGACAGGGTCTCTCCGAAGCTTTCTTT.

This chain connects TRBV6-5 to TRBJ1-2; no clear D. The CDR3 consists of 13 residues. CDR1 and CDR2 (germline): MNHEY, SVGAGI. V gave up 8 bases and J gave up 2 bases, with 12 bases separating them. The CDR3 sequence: CASGAGSNYGYTF. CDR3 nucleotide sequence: TGTGCCAGCGGCGCCGGTTCCAACTATGGCTACACCTTC.

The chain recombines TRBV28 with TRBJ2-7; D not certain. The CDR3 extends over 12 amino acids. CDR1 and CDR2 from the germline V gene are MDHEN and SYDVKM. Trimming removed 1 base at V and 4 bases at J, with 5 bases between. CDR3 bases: TGTGCCAGCAGTTTATTCGGGTACGAGCAGTACTTC. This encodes CASSLFGYEQYF.

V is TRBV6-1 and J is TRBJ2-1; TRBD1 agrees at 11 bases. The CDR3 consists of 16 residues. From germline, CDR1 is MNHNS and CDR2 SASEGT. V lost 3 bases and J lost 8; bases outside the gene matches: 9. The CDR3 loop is CASSEVGGQGADEQFF. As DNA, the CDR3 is TGTGCCAGCAGTGAGGTTGGTGGACAGGGGGCTGATGAGCAGTTCTTC.

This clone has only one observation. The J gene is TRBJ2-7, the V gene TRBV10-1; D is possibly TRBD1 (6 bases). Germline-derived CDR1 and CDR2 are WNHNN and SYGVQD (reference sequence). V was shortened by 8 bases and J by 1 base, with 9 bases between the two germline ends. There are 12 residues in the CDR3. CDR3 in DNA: TGCGCCAGCGGGGGCGGTTCCTACGAGCAGTACTTC. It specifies CASGGGSYEQYF.

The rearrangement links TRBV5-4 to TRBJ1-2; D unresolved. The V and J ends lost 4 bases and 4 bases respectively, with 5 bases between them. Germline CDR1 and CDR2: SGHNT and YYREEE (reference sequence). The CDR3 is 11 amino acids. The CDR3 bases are TGTGCCAGCAGCGACCTCTATGGCTACACCTTC. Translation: CASSDLYGYTF.

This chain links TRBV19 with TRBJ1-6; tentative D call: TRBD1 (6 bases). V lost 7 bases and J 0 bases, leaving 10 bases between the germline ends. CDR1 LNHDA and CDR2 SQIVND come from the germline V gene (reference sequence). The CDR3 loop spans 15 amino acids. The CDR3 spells CASMDRSSYNSPLHF. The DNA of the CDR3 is TGTGCCAGTATGGACAGAAGCTCCTATAATTCACCCCTCCACTTT.

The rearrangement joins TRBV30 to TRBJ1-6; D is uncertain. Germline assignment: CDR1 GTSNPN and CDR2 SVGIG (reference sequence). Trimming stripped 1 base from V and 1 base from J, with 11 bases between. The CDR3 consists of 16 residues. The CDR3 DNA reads TGTGCCTGGAGTGCATCTGGAGTGTCCTATAATTCACCCCTCCACTTT. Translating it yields CAWSASGVSYNSPLHF. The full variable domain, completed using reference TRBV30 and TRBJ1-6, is SQTIHQWPATLVQPVGSPLSLECTVEGTSNPNLYWYRQAAGRGLQLLFYSVGIGQISSEVPQNLSASRPQDRQFILSSKKLLLSDSGFYLCAWSASGVSYNSPLHFGNGTRLTVT.

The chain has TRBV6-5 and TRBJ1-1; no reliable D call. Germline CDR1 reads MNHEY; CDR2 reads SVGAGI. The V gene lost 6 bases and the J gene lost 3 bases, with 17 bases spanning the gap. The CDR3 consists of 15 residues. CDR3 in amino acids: CASRAGIGRDTEAFF. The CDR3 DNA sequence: TGTGCCAGCAGAGCCGGTATTGGTCGGGACACTGAAGCTTTCTTT.

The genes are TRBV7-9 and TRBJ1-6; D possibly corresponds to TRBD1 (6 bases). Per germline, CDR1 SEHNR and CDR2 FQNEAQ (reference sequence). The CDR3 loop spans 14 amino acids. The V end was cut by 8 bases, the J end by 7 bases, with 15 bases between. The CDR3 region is CASGLYDRNSPLHF. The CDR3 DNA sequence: TGTGCCAGCGGCCTCTACGACAGGAATTCACCCCTCCACTTT.

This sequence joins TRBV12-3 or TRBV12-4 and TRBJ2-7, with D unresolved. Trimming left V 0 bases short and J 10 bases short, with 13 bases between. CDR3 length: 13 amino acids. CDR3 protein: CASSLAISDPQYF. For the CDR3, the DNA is TGTGCCAGCAGTTTAGCCATCTCGGACCCCCAGTACTTC.

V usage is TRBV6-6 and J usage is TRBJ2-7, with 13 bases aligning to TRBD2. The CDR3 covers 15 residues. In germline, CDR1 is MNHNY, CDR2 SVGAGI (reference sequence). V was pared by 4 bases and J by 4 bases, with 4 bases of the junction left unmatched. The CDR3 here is CASSLTSGGTYEQYF. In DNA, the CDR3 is TGTGCCAGCAGTTTGACTAGCGGGGGGACTTACGAGCAGTACTTC.

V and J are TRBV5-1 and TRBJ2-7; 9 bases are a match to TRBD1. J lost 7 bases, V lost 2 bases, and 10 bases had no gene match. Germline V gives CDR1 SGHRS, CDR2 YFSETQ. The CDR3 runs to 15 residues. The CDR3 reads CASSFETGGRGEQYF. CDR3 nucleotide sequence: TGCGCCAGCAGCTTCGAGACAGGGGGACGAGGGGAGCAGTACTTC.

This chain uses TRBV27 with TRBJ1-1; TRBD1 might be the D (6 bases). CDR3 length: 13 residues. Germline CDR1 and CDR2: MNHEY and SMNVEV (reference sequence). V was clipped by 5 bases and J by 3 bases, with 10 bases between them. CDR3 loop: CASSRRGDTEAFF. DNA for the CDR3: TGTGCCAGCAGTCGTAGGGGGGACACTGAAGCTTTCTTT.